This TCR beta chain was identified during a study of T cells after yellow fever vaccination (dated 2019 in TCRdb). For the wider study: The SMART-Seq v4 Ultra Low Input RNA kit was used to prepare libraries from fractions with low cell numbers. Blood was collected at multiple timepoints before and after primary and secondary immunization, and bulk PBMC replicates and cell subsets were isolated. The cohort comprised two healthy male donors, one aged 18 to 30 and one aged 30 to 40 years. To track T-cell clones before and after primary and booster YFV17D yellow fever vaccination, bulk TCR alpha and beta repertoires were sequenced longitudinally. The investigation overall reported the following: After the booster, most of the clones that had expanded following primary vaccination were detected again (just under 97% of CD4 and roughly 88% of CD8), which suggests that memory was broadly maintained. The secondary T-cell response was weaker than the primary response but faster, peaking on day 5 instead of day 15. A small fraction of clonotypes appeared in both the CD4 and CD8 compartments, likely as a result of convergent recombination. Only a couple of donors were included in the study, so the extent to which the findings can be generalized is limited. FACS-sorted repertoires could contain abundant contaminating clonotypes from the bulk population, so computational filtering was required.

Measured from the cysteine to the phenylalanine, the CDR3 is 16 residues long. Only CDR3 DNA is held: 48 bases, read in frame from base 1. V is cut by 0 bases and J by 5 bases, and the space between the germline ends is 17 bases. Via the germline V gene, CDR1 is SGHRS and CDR2 YFSETQ. The intended sense of this specimen's treatment or condition label: live attenuated yellow fever vaccine strain. At each blood-draw timepoint, two biological replicates of bulk PBMCs were obtained. PBMCs were isolated from peripheral blood using a standard Ficoll-Paque protocol. TriZol was used to extract RNA from bulk PBMCs, from CD4 and CD8 fractions, and from dextramer-positive and dextramer-negative fractions. This clonotype was counted many times. No antigen is known for it. Base qualities are not provided; no much larger clone lies one nucleotide away. TCRdb lists the instrument as Illumina NovaSeq 6000. TCR cDNA was synthesized by 5'RACE template switching, through which a universal primer site and unique molecular identifiers were introduced. cDNA synthesis was primed from both the TCR alpha and TCR beta constant segments. Libraries were amplified in two PCR steps, with sample barcodes and sequencing adapters added in the second step. Libraries were sequenced on Illumina HiSeq 2500 (2x100 bp) or NovaSeq (2x150 bp). On the study's bioinformatics: Reads were demultiplexed and collapsed into UMI consensus sequences with MIGEC, and V(D)J alignment was performed with MiXCR. Vaccine-responding clonotypes were defined with edgeR using replicate PBMC samples, requiring FDR below 0.01 and a log2 fold change above 5 up to day 15. CD4 or CD8 identity was assigned to each bulk clonotype according to whether the clonotype was present at higher abundance in the sequenced CD4 repertoire or the sequenced CD8 repertoire. Using fastp at Q25 and MiXCR, TCRdb reprocessed the public reads and kept productive beta chains. Merged by CDR3 protein, the rows form single entries marked with the most common genes and DNA. The V and J calls and clone size are TCRdb's, not the authors'. The sample table shows a few hundred thousand distinct CDR3 sequences, and over 4% are seen once. The ten biggest clones cover around 23% of the sample.

The chain uses TRBV5-1 and TRBJ2-5, with a tentative D gene TRBD1 over 6 matching bases. The sequenced sample was PBMCs, obtained 5 days after the yellow fever booster vaccination. The TCR was taken from a man aged 18 to 29 who received the YFV17D yellow fever vaccine. CDR3 region: CASSLEWGRGSETQYF. Read as DNA, the sequence is TGCGCCAGCAGCTTGGAGTGGGGCAGGGGAAGTGAGACCCAGTACTTC.